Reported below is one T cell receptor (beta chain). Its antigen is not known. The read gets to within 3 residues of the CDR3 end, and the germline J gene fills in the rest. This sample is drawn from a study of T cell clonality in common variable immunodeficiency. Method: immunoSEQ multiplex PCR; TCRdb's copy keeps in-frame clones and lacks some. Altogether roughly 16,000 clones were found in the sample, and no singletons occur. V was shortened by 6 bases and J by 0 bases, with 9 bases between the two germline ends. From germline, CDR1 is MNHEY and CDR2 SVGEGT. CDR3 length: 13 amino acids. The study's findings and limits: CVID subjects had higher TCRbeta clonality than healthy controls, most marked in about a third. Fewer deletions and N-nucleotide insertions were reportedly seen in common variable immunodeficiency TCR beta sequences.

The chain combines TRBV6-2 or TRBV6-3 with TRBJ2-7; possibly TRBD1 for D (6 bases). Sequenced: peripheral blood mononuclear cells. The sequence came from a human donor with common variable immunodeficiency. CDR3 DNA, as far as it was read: TGTGCCAGCAGGAGGACAGACTCCTACGAG. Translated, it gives CASRRTDSYE. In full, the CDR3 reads CASRRTDSYEQYF.